A single sample gave rise to the 21 T cell receptor beta chains below, sequenced in a study of T-cell reconstitution after alpha-beta-depleted transplantation in children. This sample's TCRbeta library carried unique molecular identifier barcodes. TCRdb re-analysed the PCR reads in MiXCR, keeping a single row per CDR3 protein. The repertoire consists of approximately 350,000 distinct CDR3 sequences, with around 16% occurring once and the leading ten covering about 41%. The sequences come from PBMCs, mostly from graft donor cells, collected 360 days after TCRalphabeta/CD19-depleted stem cell transplant. The origin of the receptors is a male patient between 2 and 10 years old who had a stem cell transplant for acute lymphoblastic leukemia, so the T cells may come from the graft donor.

This clonotype showed up many times. The chain links TRBV12-3 or TRBV12-4 to TRBJ2-1; TRBD2 matches 10 bases. This CDR3 has 15 residues. J gave up 4 bases and V 3 bases, and 3 bases lay outside the gene matches. CDR3 bases: TGTGCCAGCAGTTTTGGACTAGCGGAGTACAATGAGCAGTTCTTC. Protein sequence: CASSFGLAEYNEQFF.

The rearrangement joins TRBV10-3 to TRBJ2-7, with 7 bases lining up with TRBD2. Germline loops: CDR1 ENHRY, CDR2 SYGVKD. Losses at the gene ends were 7 bases for V and 2 bases for J; bases not matched to a gene: 5. The CDR3 length is 13 residues. The CDR3 coding sequence is TGTGCCATCACAGCGGGGCCTCCCTACGAGCAGTACTTC. This codes for CAITAGPPYEQYF.

This clonotype has just a few counts. The CDR3 bases are TGTGCCAGCAGCTTAGCATACCTAGCGGGAGGCCCCCAAGAGACCCAGTACTTC. Translating gives CASSLAYLAGGPQETQYF. The V and J genes are TRBV7-8 and TRBJ2-5; 11 nucleotides agree with TRBD2. Losses at the gene ends were 0 bases for V and 1 base for J; bases not matched to a gene: 7. The CDR3 has 18 residues. The germline gives CDR1 SGHVS, CDR2 FQNEAQ.

This chain joins TRBV6-5 and TRBJ2-3; TRBD2 matches 11 bases. V trimming: 0 bases; J trimming: 1 base; junction bases outside the gene matches: 3. The V gene's germline CDR1 is MNHEY and CDR2 SVGAGI. This CDR3 is built from 17 residues. The CDR3 DNA is TGTGCCAGCAGTTACTCGGGACTAGCGGAAGGCACAGATACGCAGTATTTT. Translating gives CASSYSGLAEGTDTQYF.

This clonotype was seen more than once but under ten times. This chain connects TRBV2 to TRBJ2-1; 7 bases map to TRBD2. V gave up 7 bases and J gave up 1 base; unmatched junction bases: 4. Germline V gene sequence: CDR1 SNHLY, CDR2 FYNNEI. The CDR3 is 14 residues long. CDR3 protein: CASIGLDSYNEQFF. The CDR3 DNA follows: TGTGCCAGCATCGGACTAGATTCCTACAATGAGCAGTTCTTC. The entire variable domain, with the rest obtained from reference TRBV2 and TRBJ2-1, is as follows: EPEVTQTPSHQVTQMGQEVILRCVPISNHLYFYWYRQILGQKVEFLVSFYNNEISEKSEIFDDQFSVERPDGSNFTLKIRSTKLEDSAMYFCASIGLDSYNEQFFGPGTRLTVL.

This sequence joins TRBV6-2 or TRBV6-3 and TRBJ2-3; 14 nucleotides match TRBD2. This CDR3 is 19 amino acids long. The germline CDR1 and CDR2 sequences are MNHEY and SVGEGT. After removal of 6 bases from V and 3 bases from J, the junction contained 14 bases not matched to a gene. CDR3 amino acids: CASSHAPGLAGVGTDTQYF. The CDR3 DNA is TGTGCCAGCAGCCACGCTCCGGGACTAGCGGGAGTCGGGACAGATACGCAGTATTTT.

This clonotype appeared a few times. The chain couples TRBV30 to TRBJ2-1, with 9 bases identical to TRBD2. Germline V gene lookup returns CDR1 GTSNPN and CDR2 SVGIG (reference sequence). J was trimmed by 8 bases and V by 7 bases; bases with no gene match: 12. The CDR3 runs 14 residues. The CDR3 bases are TGTGCCTTCGGACATGGGCGGGAGGGCGATGAGCAGTTCTTC. It yields the protein CAFGHGREGDEQFF.

This clonotype was seen a few times. The chain employs TRBV6-2 or TRBV6-3 and TRBJ2-1; D is ambiguous. Germline V gene data show CDR1 as MNHEY and CDR2 as SVGEGT. Trimming took 0 bases from V and 4 from J, leaving 16 bases between them. The length of the CDR3 is 17 residues. CDR3 protein: CASSYSIRVVGYNEQFF. As DNA, the CDR3 is TGTGCCAGCAGTTACTCGATACGGGTCGTGGGGTACAATGAGCAGTTCTTC.

The chain joins TRBV7-8 to TRBJ1-1; 7 positions match TRBD1. In germline, CDR1 is SGHVS, CDR2 FQNEAQ. V trimming: 6 bases; J trimming: 1 base; junction bases outside the gene matches: 5. This CDR3 is built from 14 residues. The DNA of the CDR3 is TGTGCCAGCAGATCGACAGGGCCGAACACTGAAGCTTTCTTT. Protein product: CASRSTGPNTEAFF.

This clonotype was seen only a few times. The rearrangement uses TRBV28 and TRBJ2-4, with 12 bases fitting TRBD2. Germline-derived CDR1 and CDR2 are MDHEN and SYDVKM. CDR3 length equals 16 residues. The V gene end was trimmed by 5 bases and the J gene end by 8 bases; junction bases not matched to a gene: 10. The CDR3, as DNA: TGTGCCAGCAGTGCGGGACTAGCGGGCCCCGAGCACATTCAGTACTTC. Residues: CASSAGLAGPEHIQYF.

This clonotype was recorded a few times. The CDR3 loop is CASSRVAGATDTQYF. The DNA of the CDR3 is TGTGCCAGCAGCCGAGTAGCGGGAGCCACAGATACGCAGTATTTT. The rearrangement uses TRBV3-1 and TRBJ2-3; the match to TRBD2 covers 9 bases. The V and J ends lost 4 bases and 2 bases, in that order; junction bases with no gene match: 4. Per the germline V gene, CDR1 is LGHDT and CDR2 is YNNKEL (reference sequence). The CDR3 loop spans 15 amino acids.

The rearrangement joins TRBV28 to TRBJ2-1; 8 bases map to TRBD1. The ends lost 5 bases at V and 10 bases at J; junction bases unmatched: 10. This CDR3 comprises 14 residues. Germline V gives CDR1 MDHEN, CDR2 SYDVKM. The CDR3 nucleotides are TGTGCCAGCAGTCAGGGGGCGTGGGAAGGGGAGCAGTTCTTC. This translates into CASSQGAWEGEQFF. Full variable domain (missing parts from reference TRBV28 and TRBJ2-1): DVKVTQSSRYLVKRTGEKVFLECVQDMDHENMFWYRQDPGLGLRLIYFSYDVKMKEKGDIPEGYSVSREKKERFSLILESASTNQTSMYLCASSQGAWEGEQFFGPGTRLTVL.

The chain recombines TRBV24-1 with TRBJ2-1; D call uncertain. Germline CDR1 and CDR2: KGHDR and SFDVKD. V was pared by 6 bases and J by 4 bases, with 3 bases between. The CDR3 has 11 amino acids. The CDR3 here is CATSKYNEQFF. The DNA of the CDR3 is TGTGCCACCAGTAAGTACAATGAGCAGTTCTTC.

The gene calls are TRBV11-2 and TRBJ2-5; unclear D gene. CDR1 is SGHAT and CDR2 is FQNNGV in the germline V gene. Trimming pared 6 bases from V and 0 bases from J, leaving 5 bases between. This CDR3 comprises 12 residues. DNA of the CDR3: TGTGCCAGCAGACAGTACCAAGAGACCCAGTACTTC. Translation gives CASRQYQETQYF.

V gene TRBV12-3 or TRBV12-4 combines with J gene TRBJ1-5; 8 nucleotides align to TRBD1. This CDR3 comprises 15 residues. With V trimmed by 1 base and J by 3 bases, 2 bases remained unmatched. The CDR3 sequence is CASSLGTGYNQPQHF. In DNA form, the CDR3 reads TGTGCCAGCAGTTTAGGGACAGGGTACAATCAGCCCCAGCATTTT.

The table lists this clonotype with a few counts. The chain is built from TRBV5-1 and TRBJ2-7; possible D gene TRBD1, 6 bases. The V gene lost 4 bases and the J gene lost 0 bases, with 14 bases spanning the gap. Germline loops: CDR1 SGHRS, CDR2 YFSETQ. The CDR3 contains 15 residues. CDR3 in DNA: TGCGCCAGCAGCCCGTATACAGGGAGCTCCTACGAGCAGTACTTC. Translated, it gives CASSPYTGSSYEQYF.

In its sample, this clonotype was seen a few times. This rearrangement joins TRBV20-1 to TRBJ2-2; 10 nucleotides align to TRBD2. CDR3 length: 14 residues. V gave up 1 base and J gave up 7 bases; unmatched junction bases: 3. CDR1 is DFQATT, CDR2 SNEGSKA, per germline (reference sequence). CDR3 sequence reads: CSARAPSGSGELFF. The CDR3 DNA sequence: TGCAGTGCTAGAGCCCCTAGCGGGAGCGGGGAGCTGTTTTTT.

This clonotype was seen a handful of times. The CDR3 spells CSVAGLDHGYNEQFF. The CDR3 DNA sequence: TGCAGCGTAGCGGGACTAGATCATGGCTACAATGAGCAGTTCTTC. The rearrangement joins TRBV29-1 to TRBJ2-1, with TRBD2 matching 8 bases. The CDR3 contains 15 residues. After removal of 6 bases from V and 3 bases from J, the junction contained 10 bases not matched to a gene. Looked up from germline, CDR1 is SQVTM and CDR2 is ANQGSEA.

The chain joins TRBV9 to TRBJ1-2, with unresolved D. CDR1 is SGDLS, CDR2 YYNGEE, per germline. This CDR3 is 15 amino acids long. Deletions cut 5 bases from V and 2 bases from J, with 16 bases between. The CDR3 coding sequence is TGTGCCAGCAGTCTCGGGGATTGGAAAAACTATGGCTACACCTTC. It encodes CASSLGDWKNYGYTF.

This clonotype was seen only a few times. The chain carries TRBV11-2 and TRBJ2-2; maybe TRBD2 (6 bases). V lost 5 bases, J lost 7 bases, and 17 bases lay in between. Germline-derived CDR1 and CDR2 are SGHAT and FQNNGV. The CDR3 runs to 15 residues. As DNA, the CDR3 is TGTGCCAGCAGCCCTCGGAGGGCTATCGTCGGGGAGCTGTTTTTT. Its translation is CASSPRRAIVGELFF. Drawing the rest from reference TRBV11-2 and TRBJ2-2, the complete variable domain is EAGVAQSPRYKIIEKRQSVAFWCNPISGHATLYWYQQILGQGPKLLIQFQNNGVVDDSQLPKDRFSAERLKGVDSTLKIQPAKLEDSAVYLCASSPRRAIVGELFFGEGSRLTVL.

This clonotype was observed many times. The V and J genes are TRBV7-9 and TRBJ2-3; tentative D call: TRBD1 (6 bases). The CDR3 consists of 14 residues. V gave up 2 bases and J gave up 4 bases, with 10 bases separating them. Germline V gene sequence: CDR1 SEHNR, CDR2 FQNEAQ (reference sequence). CDR3 sequence (DNA): TGTGCCAGCAGCTTAAGTAAGGGGGCAGATACGCAGTATTTT. This sequence encodes CASSLSKGADTQYF.